The 15 T cell receptor beta chains given below trace back to one sample, sequenced in a study of blood T cell repertoires in COVID-19. TCRdb's table, derived via immunoSEQ multiplex PCR, lists solely in-frame clones and lacks some. The table shows around 97,000 clones, with 85% to 90% occurring only once. What was sequenced was peripheral blood. These receptors all come from a human donor in a cohort sampled during active COVID-19.

The chain has TRBV28 and TRBJ1-2, with a tentative D call TRBD1 (5 bases). The V end was cut by 2 bases, the J end by 6 bases, with 13 bases between. The germline V gene has CDR1 MDHEN and CDR2 SYDVKM. The CDR3 spans 14 residues. CDR3 sequence (DNA): TGTGCCAGCAGTTTAGCGGGACGTAGGAATGGCTACACCTTC. It yields the protein CASSLAGRRNGYTF.

V and J are TRBV18 and TRBJ1-2; no reliable D call. The CDR3 spans 12 residues. Germline V gene sequence: CDR1 KGHSH, CDR2 LQKENI. V lost 2 bases to trimming and J lost 3 bases, with 4 bases between them. Here the CDR3 reads CASSPEDYGYTF. In DNA form, the CDR3 reads TGTGCCAGCTCACCAGAGGACTATGGCTACACCTTC.

J is TRBJ2-7 and V is TRBV5-1; perhaps TRBD1 as D (6 bases). V lost 4 bases and J lost 3, with 8 bases in between. From germline, CDR1 is SGHRS and CDR2 YFSETQ. The CDR3 loop spans 12 amino acids. CDR3 in amino acids: CASSTGHYEQYF. The CDR3 DNA sequence: TGCGCCAGCAGCACGGGACACTACGAGCAGTACTTC.

In its sample, this clone was seen once. The rearrangement uses TRBV5-1 and TRBJ2-7, with a tentative D call TRBD1 (5 bases). In germline, CDR1 is SGHRS, CDR2 YFSETQ. V was clipped by 2 bases and J by 1 base, with 10 bases between them. The CDR3 runs 14 residues. Written as DNA, the CDR3 is TGCGCCAGCAGCTTCGGCAGGGTTTCCTACGAGCAGTACTTC. Residues: CASSFGRVSYEQYF.

This chain connects TRBV7-8 to TRBJ1-2; a possible D gene is TRBD1 (5 bases). The V gene lost 1 base and the J gene lost 2 bases, with 11 bases spanning the gap. Germline V gene data show CDR1 as SGHVS and CDR2 as FQNEAQ. The CDR3 is 15 residues long. The CDR3 bases are TGTGCCAGCAGCTTAGTAGGGGCCCCAAACTATGGCTACACCTTC. It translates to CASSLVGAPNYGYTF.

The chain couples TRBV6-5 to TRBJ1-1, with a weak D call TRBD1 (5 bases). Trimming pared 2 bases from V and 1 base from J, leaving 14 bases between. Germline assignment: CDR1 MNHEY and CDR2 SVGAGI. This CDR3 is built from 16 residues. CDR3 region: CASSYMGGLGNTEAFF. As DNA, the CDR3 is TGTGCCAGCAGTTACATGGGGGGGTTGGGGAACACTGAAGCTTTCTTT.

This rearrangement joins TRBV6-2 or TRBV6-3 to TRBJ2-1, with D perhaps matching TRBD2 (6 bases). Germline V gene sequence: CDR1 MNHEY, CDR2 SVGEGT. The CDR3 consists of 12 residues. V was pared by 6 bases and J by 7 bases, with 10 bases between. CDR3 sequence reads: CASSHGGNEQFF. DNA of the CDR3: TGTGCCAGCAGCCACGGGGGTAATGAGCAGTTCTTC.

This chain joins TRBV27 and TRBJ2-1; maybe TRBD1 (5 bases). Germline loops: CDR1 MNHEY, CDR2 SMNVEV (reference sequence). This CDR3 is built from 15 residues. The V end was cut by 3 bases, the J end by 0 bases, with 9 bases between. The CDR3 nucleotides are TGTGCCAGCAGTTTGATAGGGGACTCCTACAATGAGCAGTTCTTC. Its translation is CASSLIGDSYNEQFF.

The CDR3, as DNA: TGTGCCAGCAGCGCAGGGGGCCCGCCGCAGTATTTT. Translation: CASSAGGPPQYF. The chain is built from TRBV13 and TRBJ2-3; TRBD1 aligns across 8 bases. This CDR3 is built from 12 residues. Looked up from germline, CDR1 is PRHDT and CDR2 is FYEKMQ (reference sequence). The trim removed 5 bases at V and 10 bases at J, leaving 5 bases unmatched.

This chain connects TRBV19 to TRBJ1-1; D perhaps matches TRBD1 (5 bases). From germline, CDR1 is LNHDA and CDR2 SQIVND (reference sequence). The CDR3 is 16 residues long. The V end was cut by 4 bases, the J end by 0 bases, with 15 bases between. The CDR3 coding sequence is TGTGCCAGTAGTACAAGCTGGACACGGATGAACACTGAAGCTTTCTTT. It encodes CASSTSWTRMNTEAFF.

The chain joins TRBV4-1 to TRBJ1-4, with unresolved D. Germline lookup yields CDR1 MGHRA and CDR2 YSYEKL. The V end was cut by 0 bases, the J end by 0 bases, with 11 bases between. This CDR3 region has 17 residues. The CDR3 region has the DNA TGCGCCAGCAGCCAAGATCCGAGATTTGCAACTAATGAAAAACTGTTTTTT. Protein sequence: CASSQDPRFATNEKLFF.

This chain connects TRBV28 to TRBJ2-3; D ambiguous. CDR3 length equals 12 residues. The V gene lost 1 base and the J gene lost 7 bases, with 6 bases spanning the gap. The germline gives CDR1 MDHEN, CDR2 SYDVKM. CDR3 bases: TGTGCCAGCAGTTTATCGGTGAATACGCAGTATTTT. Translating gives CASSLSVNTQYF.

This sequence joins TRBV27 and TRBJ1-1; the match to TRBD1 covers 7 bases. The CDR3 totals 14 residues. J was trimmed by 2 bases and V by 7 bases; bases with no gene match: 7. Germline V gene lookup returns CDR1 MNHEY and CDR2 SMNVEV (reference sequence). The CDR3 region has the DNA TGTGCCAGCATTCGGACAGGTTTTAACACTGAAGCTTTCTTT. This sequence encodes CASIRTGFNTEAFF.

The CDR3 here is CASSPQTGAGYGYTF. The CDR3 DNA is TGTGCCAGCAGCCCCCAGACAGGGGCAGGCTATGGCTACACCTTC. The chain is built from TRBV7-2 and TRBJ1-2, with 8 bases matching TRBD1. CDR1 and CDR2 from the germline V gene are SGHTA and FQGNSA. Trimming removed 5 bases from V and 4 bases from J; junction bases left unmatched: 9. The length of the CDR3 is 15 residues.

V usage is TRBV7-2 and J usage is TRBJ2-7; tentatively, D is TRBD2 (5 bases). Trimming removed 7 bases from V and 2 bases from J, with 15 bases in between. The length of the CDR3 is 14 residues. Germline values: CDR1 SGHTA, CDR2 FQGNSA. The CDR3 protein is CASILVAEAYEQYF. The CDR3 DNA reads as TGTGCCAGCATTTTAGTGGCGGAGGCCTACGAGCAGTACTTC. Supplemented by reference TRBV7-2 and TRBJ2-7, the full variable domain reads GAGVSQSPSNKVTEKGKDVELRCDPISGHTALYWYRQSLGQGLEFLIYFQGNSAPDKSGLPSDRFSAERTGGSVSTLTIQRTQQEDSAVYLCASILVAEAYEQYFGPGTRLTVT.